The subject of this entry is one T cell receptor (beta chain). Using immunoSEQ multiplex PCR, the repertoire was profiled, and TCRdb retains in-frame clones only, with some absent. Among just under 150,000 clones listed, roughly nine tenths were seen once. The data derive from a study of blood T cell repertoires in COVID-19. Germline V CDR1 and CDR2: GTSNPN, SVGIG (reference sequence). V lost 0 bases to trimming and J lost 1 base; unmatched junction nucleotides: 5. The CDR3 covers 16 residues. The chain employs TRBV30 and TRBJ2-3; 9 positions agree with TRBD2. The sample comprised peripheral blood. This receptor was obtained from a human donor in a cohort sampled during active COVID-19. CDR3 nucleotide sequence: TGTGCCTGGAGTGTAGGTGCGGGGGGGCGCACAGATACGCAGTATTTT. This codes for CAWSVGAGGRTDTQYF.